These T cell receptor beta chains were read from a single sample in a study of OX40 agonist ivuxolimab in advanced cancers. The method was immunoSEQ multiplex PCR; TCRdb's version includes in-frame clones alone and lacks a portion of them. The sample consists of roughly 150,000 clones, around 94% of them appearing once. The specimen comprised CD4+ or CD8+ T cells sorted from blood, sampled in a trial of the OX40 agonist ivuxolimab. The receptors originated from an adult with an advanced solid tumor such as melanoma, head and neck, liver or kidney cancer. Both conserved end residues are part of each CDR3.

v_gene	j_gene	CDR3aa
TRBV6-5	TRBJ2-7	CASSYSSGQGNYEQYF
TRBV6-5	TRBJ1-2	CASSLQDRGYGYTF
TRBV5-4	TRBJ1-1	CASSYVSRSTEAFF
TRBV5-1	TRBJ2-2	CASSLTMRTSGGSTNTGELFF
TRBV11-2	TRBJ2-1	CASSLDLIYNEQFF
TRBV11-2	TRBJ1-5	CASSFAGDQPQHF
TRBV6-5	TRBJ1-5	CASSYGGNGQPQHF
TRBV9	TRBJ1-3	CASSVDPGHSGNTIYF
TRBV27	TRBJ1-2	CASSPAGYGYTF
TRBV9	TRBJ1-4	CASSVDGGQREKLFF
TRBV7-9	TRBJ2-5	CASSPTRDSLVQETQYF
TRBV9	TRBJ2-7	CASSDGLAGGLAEQYF
TRBV2	TRBJ2-2	CASSGTGPTGELFF
TRBV2	TRBJ2-7	CASSEAWGGTSYEQYF
TRBV7-2	TRBJ2-6	CASSLVGLGYSGANVLTF
TRBV7-3	TRBJ2-1	CASSFGANNEQFF
TRBV19	TRBJ2-2	CASRSGGPNTGELFF
TRBV7-2	TRBJ1-2	CASSLARANYGYTF
TRBV25-1	TRBJ2-3	CASLRPQTDTQYF
TRBV5-1	TRBJ1-2	CASSLVEGQGNEGDYGYTF
TRBV18	TRBJ1-3	CASSLTGYSGNTIYF
TRBV2	TRBJ2-7	CASGLERGAGYEQYF
TRBV5-1	TRBJ2-7	CASSLPGRSSYEQYF
TRBV19	TRBJ1-1	CASSPRGKDTEAFF
TRBV5-4	TRBJ2-3	CASSLGRGSTDTQYF
TRBV28	TRBJ2-5	CASRGAGARETQYF
TRBV7-9	TRBJ1-2	CASLTGGNNYGYTF
TRBV6-1	TRBJ1-2	CASSEARPAYTF
TRBV18	TRBJ2-3	CASSPLALKTSGDRTDTQYF
TRBV9	TRBJ1-2	CASSVAGQGDGYTF
TRBV30	TRBJ1-3	CAWRQGGNTIYF
TRBV2	TRBJ1-2	CASSEAGGQGSYGYTF
TRBV30	TRBJ2-7	CAWSPRDRVFYEQYF